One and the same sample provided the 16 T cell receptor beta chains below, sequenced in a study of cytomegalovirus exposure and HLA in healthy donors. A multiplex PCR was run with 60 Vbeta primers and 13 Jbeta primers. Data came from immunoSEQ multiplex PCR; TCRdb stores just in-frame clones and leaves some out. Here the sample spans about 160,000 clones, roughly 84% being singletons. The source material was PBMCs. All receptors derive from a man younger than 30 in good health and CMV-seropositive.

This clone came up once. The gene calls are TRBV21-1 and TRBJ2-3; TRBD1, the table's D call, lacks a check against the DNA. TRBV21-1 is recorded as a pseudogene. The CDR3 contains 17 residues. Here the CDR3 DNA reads TGTGCCAGCAGCACAAGGGGGACAGGGGGCGTCACAGATACGCAGTATTTT. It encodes CASSTRGTGGVTDTQYF.

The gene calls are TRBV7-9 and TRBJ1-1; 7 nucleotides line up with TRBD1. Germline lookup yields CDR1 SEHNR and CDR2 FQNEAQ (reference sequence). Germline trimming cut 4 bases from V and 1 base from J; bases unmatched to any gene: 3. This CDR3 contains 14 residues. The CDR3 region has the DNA TGTGCCAGCAGCTCGGGACAGTCGAACACTGAAGCTTTCTTT. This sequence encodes CASSSGQSNTEAFF. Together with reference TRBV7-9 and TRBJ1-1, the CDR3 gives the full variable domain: DTGVSQNPRHKITKRGQNVTFRCDPISEHNRLYWYRQTLGQGPEFLTYFQNEAQLEKSRLLSDRFSAERPKGSFSTLEIQRTEQGDSAMYLCASSSGQSNTEAFFGQGTRLTVV.

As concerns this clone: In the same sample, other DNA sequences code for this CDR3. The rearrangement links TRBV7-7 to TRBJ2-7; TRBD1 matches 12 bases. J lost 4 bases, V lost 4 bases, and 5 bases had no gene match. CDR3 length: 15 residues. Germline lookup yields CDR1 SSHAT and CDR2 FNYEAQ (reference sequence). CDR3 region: CASSYGTGGGYEQYF. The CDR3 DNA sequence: TGTGCCAGCAGCTATGGGACAGGGGGCGGATACGAGCAGTACTTC. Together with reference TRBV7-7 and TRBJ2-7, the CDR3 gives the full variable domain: GAGVSQSPRYKVTKRGQDVTLRCDPISSHATLYWYQQALGQGPEFLTYFNYEAQPDKSGLPSDRFSAERPEGSISTLTIQRTEQRDSAMYRCASSYGTGGGYEQYFGPGTRLTVT.

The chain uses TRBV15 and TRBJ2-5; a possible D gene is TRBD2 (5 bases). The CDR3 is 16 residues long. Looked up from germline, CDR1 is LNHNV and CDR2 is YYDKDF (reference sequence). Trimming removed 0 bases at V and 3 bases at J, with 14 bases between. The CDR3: CATSRDPWTGEETQYF. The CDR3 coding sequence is TGTGCCACCAGCAGAGATCCCTGGACTGGGGAAGAGACCCAGTACTTC.

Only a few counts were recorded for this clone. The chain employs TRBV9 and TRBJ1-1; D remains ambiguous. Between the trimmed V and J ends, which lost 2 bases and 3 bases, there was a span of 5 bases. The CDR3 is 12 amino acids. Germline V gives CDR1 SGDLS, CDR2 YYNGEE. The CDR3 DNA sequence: TGTGCCAGCAGCGTCGGGGACACTGAAGCTTTCTTT. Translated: CASSVGDTEAFF.

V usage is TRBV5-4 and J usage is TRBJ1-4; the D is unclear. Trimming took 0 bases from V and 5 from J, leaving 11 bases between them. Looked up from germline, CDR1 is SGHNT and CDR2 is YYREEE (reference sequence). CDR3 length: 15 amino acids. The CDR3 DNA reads TGTGCCAGCAGCTTGGCTAAGGCCGGGAATGAAAAACTGTTTTTT. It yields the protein CASSLAKAGNEKLFF. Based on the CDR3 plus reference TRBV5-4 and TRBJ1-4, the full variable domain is ETGVTQSPTHLIKTRGQQVTLRCSSQSGHNTVSWYQQALGQGPQFIFQYYREEENGRGNFPPRFSGLQFPNYSSELNVNALELDDSALYLCASSLAKAGNEKLFFGSGTQLSVL.

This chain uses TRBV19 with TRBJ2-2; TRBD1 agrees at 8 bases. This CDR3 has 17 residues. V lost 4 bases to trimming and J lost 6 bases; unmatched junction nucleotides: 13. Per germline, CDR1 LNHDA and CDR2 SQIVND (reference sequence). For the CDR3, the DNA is TGTGCCAGTAGTAGACAGACAGGGGTTGGAGTAGCCGGGGAGCTGTTTTTT. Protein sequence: CASSRQTGVGVAGELFF.

In DNA, the CDR3 is TGTGCCAGCAGCTTGGACAGGTACTATTCTGGAAACACCATATATTTT. Its translation: CASSLDRYYSGNTIYF. The V call is TRBV7-9, the J call TRBJ1-3; 7 bases align to TRBD1. The V and J ends lost 3 bases and 1 base, in that order; junction bases with no gene match: 6. The CDR3 sequence is 16 residues long. In germline, CDR1 is SEHNR, CDR2 FQNEAQ (reference sequence).

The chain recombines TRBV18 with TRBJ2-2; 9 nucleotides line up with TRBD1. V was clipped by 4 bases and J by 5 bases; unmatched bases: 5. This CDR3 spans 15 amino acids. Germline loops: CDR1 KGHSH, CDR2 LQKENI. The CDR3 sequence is CASSLRTGETGELFF. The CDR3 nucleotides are TGTGCCAGCTCACTCAGGACAGGGGAAACCGGGGAGCTGTTTTTT.

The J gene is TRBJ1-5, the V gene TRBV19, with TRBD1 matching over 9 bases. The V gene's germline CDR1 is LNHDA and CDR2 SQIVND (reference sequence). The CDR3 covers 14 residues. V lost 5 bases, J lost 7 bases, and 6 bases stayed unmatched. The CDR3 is CASSHRGPEQPQHF. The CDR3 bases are TGTGCCAGTAGTCACAGGGGGCCGGAGCAGCCCCAGCATTTT. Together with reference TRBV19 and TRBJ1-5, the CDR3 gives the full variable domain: DGGITQSPKYLFRKEGQNVTLSCEQNLNHDAMYWYRQDPGQGLRLIYYSQIVNDFQKGDIAEGYSVSREKKESFPLTVTSAQKNPTAFYLCASSHRGPEQPQHFGDGTRLSIL.

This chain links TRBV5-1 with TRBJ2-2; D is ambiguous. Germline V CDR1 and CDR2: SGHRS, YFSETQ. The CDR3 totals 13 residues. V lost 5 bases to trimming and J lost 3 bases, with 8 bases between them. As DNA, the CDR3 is TGCGCCAGCAGTCGTCAGGACACCGGGGAGCTGTTTTTT. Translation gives CASSRQDTGELFF.

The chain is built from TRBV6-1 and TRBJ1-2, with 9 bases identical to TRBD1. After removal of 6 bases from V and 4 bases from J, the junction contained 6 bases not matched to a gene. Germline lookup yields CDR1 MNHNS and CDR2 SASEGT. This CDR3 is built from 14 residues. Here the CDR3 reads CASREPGQGYGYTF. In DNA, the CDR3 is TGTGCCAGCAGAGAACCGGGACAGGGCTATGGCTACACCTTC.

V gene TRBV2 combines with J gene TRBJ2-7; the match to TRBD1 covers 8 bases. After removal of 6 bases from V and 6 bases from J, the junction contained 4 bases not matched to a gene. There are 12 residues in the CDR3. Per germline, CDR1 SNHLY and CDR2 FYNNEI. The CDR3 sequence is CASRRTGREQYF. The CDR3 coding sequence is TGTGCCAGCAGACGGACAGGGCGCGAGCAGTACTTC.

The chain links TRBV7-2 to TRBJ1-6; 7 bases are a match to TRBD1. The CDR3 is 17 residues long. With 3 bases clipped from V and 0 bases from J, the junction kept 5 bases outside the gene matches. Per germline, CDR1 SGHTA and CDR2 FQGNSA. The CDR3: CASSLRQGGSYNSPLHF. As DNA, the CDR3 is TGTGCCAGCAGCTTGAGACAGGGTGGCTCCTATAATTCACCCCTCCACTTT.

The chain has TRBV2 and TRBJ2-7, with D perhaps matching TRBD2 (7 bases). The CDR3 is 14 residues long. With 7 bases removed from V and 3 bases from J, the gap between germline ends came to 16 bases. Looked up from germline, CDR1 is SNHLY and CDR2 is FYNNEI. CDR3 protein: CASIGGTKYYEQYF. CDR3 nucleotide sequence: TGTGCCAGCATAGGGGGGACTAAGTACTACGAGCAGTACTTC. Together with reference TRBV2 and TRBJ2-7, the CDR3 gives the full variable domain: EPEVTQTPSHQVTQMGQEVILRCVPISNHLYFYWYRQILGQKVEFLVSFYNNEISEKSEIFDDQFSVERPDGSNFTLKIRSTKLEDSAMYFCASIGGTKYYEQYFGPGTRLTVT.

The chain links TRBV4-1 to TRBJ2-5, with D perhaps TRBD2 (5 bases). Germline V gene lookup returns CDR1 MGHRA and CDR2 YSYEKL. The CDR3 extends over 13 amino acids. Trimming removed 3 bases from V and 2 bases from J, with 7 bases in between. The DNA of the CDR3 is TGCGCCAGCAGCCAGACTATGCAAGAGACCCAGTACTTC. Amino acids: CASSQTMQETQYF.